The entry that follows covers one TCR beta chain sequence. The target antigen is unknown. These data belong to a study of OX40 agonist ivuxolimab in advanced cancers. Overall study findings and caveats: With doses of 0.1 to 3.0 mg/kg, CD4+ and CD8+ blood T cells had undergone clonal expansion by week 6. Partial responders treated at 0.1-3.0 mg/kg exhibited clonal expansion among the lowest measured. No antigen was identified for the clonally expanded peripheral T cells.

Excluded were patients having autoimmune disease history or systemic immunosuppression. TCRdb's copy holds only in-frame clones and misses some; the assay was immunoSEQ multiplex PCR. The profile shows around 73,000 clones, over 80% of them singletons. This sample comprised CD4+ or CD8+ T cells sorted from blood, obtained in a trial of the OX40 agonist ivuxolimab. The sequence came from an adult with an advanced solid tumor such as melanoma, head and neck, liver or kidney cancer.

The CDR3 spells CASSEESYPDLGRPQHF. As DNA, the CDR3 is TGTGCCAGCAGTGAAGAATCATATCCTGATCTCGGACGGCCCCAGCATTTT. The chain employs TRBV6-1 and TRBJ1-5; D call uncertain. V lost 1 base and J 9 bases, leaving 22 bases between the germline ends. Germline CDR1 is MNHNS and CDR2 is SASEGT. This CDR3 is 17 amino acids long.